A selection of T cell receptor beta chains follows, all from one sample in a study of blood T cell repertoires in COVID-19. TCRdb keeps only in-frame clones here, not all; method: immunoSEQ multiplex PCR. This sample carries 310,000 or so clones, about 87% of them seen once, and the ten largest clones take about 8.9%. Sequencing was carried out using PBMCs or T cells enriched from blood (not recorded which). The receptors originated from a woman aged 18-29 years who had recovered from COVID-19. Both conserved end residues are part of each CDR3. The order of the fields is J gene, clone size, D gene, V gene, CDR3 DNA, CDR3 protein. A D gene is named only where the DNA matches it firmly. Clone size, where shown, is once, few, many, or a class for clones that have expanded.

TRBJ1-2 | NA | TRBD1 | TRBV30 | TGTGCCTGGAGCGCCGACAGGGGAGGCTACACCTTC | CAWSADRGGYTF
TRBJ1-2 | NA | TRBD1 | TRBV14 | TGTGCCAGCAGCCTAGGGACAGGGGATGGCTACACCTTC | CASSLGTGDGYTF
TRBJ1-2 | NA | NA | TRBV6-2/TRBV6-3 | TGTGCCAGCACCCCACAGGGTGGAGTCTATGGCTACACCTTC | CASTPQGGVYGYTF
TRBJ1-5 | NA | NA | TRBV13 | TGTGCCAGCAGCTTAGGGGGTGGGAGCTATAGCAATCAGCCCCAGCATTTT | CASSLGGGSYSNQPQHF
TRBJ2-1 | NA | TRBD2 | TRBV5-1 | TGCGCCAGCAGCCGAGGGGGCGGCGGGGGGGCCGTAAGCTCCTACAATGAGCAGTTCTTC | CASSRGGGGGAVSSYNEQFF
TRBJ1-1 | NA | NA | TRBV19 | TGTGCCAGTAGTACGACGAGGGACACTGAAGCTTTCTTT | CASSTTRDTEAFF
TRBJ1-5 | NA | NA | TRBV27 | TGTGCCAGCAGTCTTACAGGGTGGAACAATCAGCCCCAGCATTTT | CASSLTGWNNQPQHF
TRBJ1-3 | NA | NA | TRBV6-2/TRBV6-3 | TGTGCCAGCAGTTACACCCGCGGGGGGGGTCACACCATATATTTT | CASSYTRGGGHTIYF
TRBJ1-5 | NA | NA | TRBV2 | TGTGCCAGCACCGCTGGGCAGGGGAATCAGCCCCAGCATTTT | CASTAGQGNQPQHF
TRBJ2-5 | once | TRBD1 | TRBV18 | TGTGCCAGCTCACCCGACAGGGGGTTTTTACAAGAGACCCAGTACTTC | CASSPDRGFLQETQYF
TRBJ1-3 | NA | TRBD1 | TRBV9 | TGTGCCAGCAGCAACAGGGGCCCTGGAAACACCATATATTTT | CASSNRGPGNTIYF
TRBJ1-1 | NA | NA | TRBV7-3 | TGTGCCAGCAGCTTAAGTGTCGTAACTGAAGCTTTCTTT | CASSLSVVTEAFF
TRBJ2-2 | NA | NA | TRBV5-4 | TGTGCCAGCAGGCGTGACTCACATAATACCGGGGAGCTGTTTTTT | CASRRDSHNTGELFF
TRBJ2-2 | NA | NA | TRBV19 | TGTGCCAGTAGTACCTTCCGGACGGGATCCCCTGGGGAGCTGTTTTTT | CASSTFRTGSPGELFF
TRBJ1-2 | NA | NA | TRBV28 | TGTGCCAGCAGTTTGTCGGGGGGCGGCTACACCTTC | CASSLSGGGYTF
TRBJ2-5 | NA | TRBD2 | TRBV4-2 | TGTGCCAGCAGCCAAGAGGGACTAGTGGGGGTAAAAGAGACCCAGTACTTC | CASSQEGLVGVKETQYF
TRBJ1-5 | NA | NA | TRBV27 | TGTGCCAGCACGAGGGGAGGGAGCAATCAGCCCCAGCATTTT | CASTRGGSNQPQHF